These 3 T cell receptor beta chains share one sample of origin, sequenced in a study of T cells after yellow fever vaccination. TCRdb used MiXCR to reprocess the 5' RACE reads, holding one entry per CDR3 protein. The table has some 350,000 distinct CDR3 sequences, 3.5% to 4.5% seen once. The sequencing here drew on PBMCs, taken 5 days after the yellow fever booster vaccination. These receptors were collected from a man aged 18 to 29 who received the YFV17D yellow fever vaccine.

This clonotype was seen a handful of times. J is TRBJ1-1 and V is TRBV4-3; D may be TRBD1 (5 bases). The CDR3 runs to 15 residues. Germline CDR1 and CDR2: LGHNA and YSLEER. Trimming shortened V by 0 bases and J by 1 base, and 9 bases separated the two germline ends. The CDR3 sequence is CASSQEGRANTEAFF. As DNA, the CDR3 is TGCGCCAGCAGCCAAGAGGGCAGGGCGAACACTGAAGCTTTCTTT.

Ten or more counts support this clonotype. The genes are TRBV20-1 and TRBJ1-1, with no clear D. This CDR3 has 13 amino acids. Trimming removed 0 bases from V and 5 bases from J, with 10 bases in between. Germline V gives CDR1 DFQATT, CDR2 SNEGSKA (reference sequence). This CDR3 reads CSARDPGSTEAFF. The CDR3, as DNA: TGCAGTGCTAGAGATCCGGGGTCAACTGAAGCTTTCTTT.

At least ten counts were recorded for this clonotype. The chain combines TRBV29-1 with TRBJ2-3; D not certain. Germline CDR1 SQVTM, CDR2 ANQGSEA. The germline V and J ends were trimmed by 7 bases and 6 bases, with 11 bases remaining between them. The CDR3 contains 11 residues. CDR3 coding DNA: TGCAGCGCCACCGACTCTGATACGCAGTATTTT. Translation gives CSATDSDTQYF.